The T cell receptor (beta chain) under discussion was sequenced for a study of blood T cell repertoires in COVID-19. The wider study: Researchers got acute and convalescent COVID-19 samples from the United States, Italy and Spain. The analysed material was cDNA or gDNA that came from T cells, B-cell-depleted T cells, or PBMCs.

Profiled with immunoSEQ multiplex PCR; TCRdb holds only in-frame clones, not every one. The table shows 100,000 or so clones, with over 75% occurring only once. The V segment lost 2 bases and the J segment 7 bases; nucleotides outside the gene matches: 6. In germline, CDR1 is KGHSH, CDR2 LQKENI. The CDR3 is 15 residues long. The source of this sequence is a woman aged 60-75 years with acute or convalescent COVID-19. Sequenced material: peripheral blood. V usage is TRBV18 and J usage is TRBJ1-4; 8 bases align to TRBD1. The CDR3: CASSPRAGGSEKLFF. CDR3 DNA sequence: TGTGCCAGCTCACCAAGGGCAGGGGGCAGTGAAAAACTGTTTTTT.